In its sample, the clone carrying this T cell receptor (beta chain) was seen many times. Its specificity is unknown. The CDR3 regions of TCR beta were amplified from RNA transcripts. HTBI primers were the set used in a first-round RT-PCR of the TCR CDR3. TCRdb fed the multiplex PCR reads into MiXCR, producing one record per CDR3 protein. The data contain under 300,000 distinct CDR3 sequences, around 15% of them singletons. This CDR3 comprises 13 residues. Germline CDR1 and CDR2: KGHSH and LQKENI. Trimming stripped 4 bases from V and 8 bases from J, with 14 bases between. Patients aged 18 to 65 had newly diagnosed hyperthyroidism lasting under 2 months. Researchers barred patients who had uncontrolled infection, other autoimmune disease, pregnancy or lactation. The sample comes from a study of T cells in Graves' hyperthyroidism and ophthalmopathy. Study-level results: Ophthalmopathy stood apart from stable hyperthyroidism in a 13 V-J model.

Specimen: blood. The source of this sequence is a woman in her 40s with Graves' hyperthyroidism. V usage is TRBV18 and J usage is TRBJ1-2; D call uncertain. The CDR3 spells CASSQPDSGGYTF. CDR3 coding DNA: TGTGCCAGCTCACAACCAGATTCGGGGGGCTACACCTTC.